This TCR beta chain was sequenced for a study of T cell repertoires in ileal Crohn's disease. Study overall: About half of patients got postoperative therapy: approximately twelve thiopurines, around 20 anti-TNF. Study outcomes and limitations: Endoscopic recurrence occurred in every patient whose clonality exceeded 26.8%. Endoscopy was done a median roughly 6.9 months after surgery. Sorted CD8 T cells held more high-frequency clones than CD4.

Regarding this clone: Its matching antigen is unknown. One junction end does not reproduce the germline sequence, and a read error may be involved.

Measured with immunoSEQ multiplex PCR; TCRdb has only the in-frame clones, and not every one. This sample has tens of thousands of clones, with less than 90% found just once. The germline CDR1 and CDR2 sequences are SGHRS and YFSETQ. The CDR3 extends over 14 amino acids. Time point reported: neoterminal ileum biopsy at postoperative endoscopy, about 6 months after surgery. The chain uses TRBV5-1 and TRBJ1-2, with 8 nucleotides matching TRBD1. This receptor was obtained from an adult with Crohn's disease. The specimen was ileal tissue. The CDR3 sequence: CASSLGQDSAGYTF. CDR3 coding DNA: TGCGCCAGCAGTTTGGGACAGGATTCGGCTGGCTACACCTTC.